Each of the 2 T cell receptor beta chains below was sequenced from the same sample in a study of blood T cells in healthy people across ages. Through a sample-barcoded 5' primer and a J-beta primer mix, a second PCR was run for about 6 to 11 cycles. TCRdb re-derived calls from the 5' RACE reads in MiXCR, one entry per CDR3 protein. Of 1 million or so distinct CDR3 sequences listed, over 35% are singletons. The specimen sequenced was blood. Receptors originate from a woman in her sixties in good health.

This sequence joins TRBV27 and TRBJ1-5; no clear D gene. Trimming took off 2 bases at V and 4 bases at J, with 6 bases between the two ends. This CDR3 has 13 residues. CDR1 is MNHEY, CDR2 SMNVEV, per germline (reference sequence). The CDR3 nucleotides read TGTGCCAGCAGTTTAAGGCTGAATCAGCCCCAGCATTTT. It yields the protein CASSLRLNQPQHF.

This clonotype was detected a few times. This chain connects TRBV12-3 or TRBV12-4 to TRBJ1-5; D is ambiguous. There are 14 residues in the CDR3. With 3 bases removed from V and 1 base from J, the gap between germline ends came to 7 bases. The CDR3 nucleotides read TGTGCCAGCAGTTTTAGTGGCAGCAATCAGCCCCAGCATTTT. This encodes CASSFSGSNQPQHF.